This T cell receptor (beta chain) was identified during a study of immune characterization of retroperitoneal liposarcoma. This clonotype is medium-sized by share. TCRdb reprocessed the PCR reads via MiXCR and lists one record per CDR3 protein. The sample lists more than 3,000 distinct CDR3 sequences, under 55% seen once, with around 52% in the top ten. The CDR3 totals 17 residues. Losses at the gene ends were 4 bases for V and 4 bases for J; bases not matched to a gene: 10. The germline gives CDR1 ENHRY, CDR2 SYGVKD. The material sequenced was tumor tissue. This sequence originates from a male donor with retroperitoneal liposarcoma. The chain couples TRBV10-3 to TRBJ2-7, with 13 bases matching TRBD2. CDR3 region: CAISVTSGRAEVYEQYF. The CDR3, as DNA: TGTGCCATCAGTGTTACTAGCGGGAGGGCCGAGGTGTACGAGCAGTACTTC.